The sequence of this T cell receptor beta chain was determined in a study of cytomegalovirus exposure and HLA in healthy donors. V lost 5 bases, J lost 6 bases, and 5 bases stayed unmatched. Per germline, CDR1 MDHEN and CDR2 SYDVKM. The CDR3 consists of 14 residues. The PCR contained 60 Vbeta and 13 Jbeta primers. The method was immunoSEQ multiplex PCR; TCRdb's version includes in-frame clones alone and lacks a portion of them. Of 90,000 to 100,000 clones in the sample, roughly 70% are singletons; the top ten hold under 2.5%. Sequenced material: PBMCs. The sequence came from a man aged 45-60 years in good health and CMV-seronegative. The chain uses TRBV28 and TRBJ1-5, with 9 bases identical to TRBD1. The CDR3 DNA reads TGTGCCAGCAGTGACTGGACAGGGGTTCAGCCCCAGCATTTT. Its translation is CASSDWTGVQPQHF.